Here is one T cell receptor beta chain with its context. Its specificity is not known. Profiling relied on immunoSEQ multiplex PCR, and the TCRdb table lists in-frame clones only, not all of them. The profile covers over 60,000 clones, with just under 80% appearing a single time and roughly 1.4% taken by the ten largest. The entry originates in a study of T cell repertoires and HLA-DP antigens. Across the whole study: Alloantigens: one with one groove difference and one with under eleven differences versus self. Sorted CD137+CD4+ samples averaged approximately 230 ng DNA; pre-culture CD4+ samples, 1,200 ng. Study results and limitations: Previously undetected clones averaged approximately 38% and 46% against the two alleles respectively.

CDR3 size: 14 residues. Trimming removed 0 bases at V and 7 bases at J, with 9 bases between. In germline, CDR1 is LNHDA, CDR2 SQIVND (reference sequence). This receptor was obtained from a man in his 60s in good health and CMV-seronegative. This chain uses TRBV19 with TRBJ2-2; D may match TRBD1 or TRBD2 (5 bases each). The sample comprised CD4+ T cells from PBMCs. Here the CDR3 DNA reads TGTGCCAGTAGTATAGATCGGGACCGCGGGGAGCTGTTTTTT. Encoded protein: CASSIDRDRGELFF.